This T cell receptor beta chain came from a study of beta chain features in type 1 diabetes. Per the germline V gene, CDR1 is GTSNPN and CDR2 is SVGIG (reference sequence). The CDR3 extends over 11 amino acids. Details on this clone: An end of the junction does not agree with germline; a read error may underlie this.

The study reverse transcribed the entire isolated RNA, so it sequenced expressed TCRB transcripts. Here immunoSEQ multiplex PCR was the method, and the copy in TCRdb shows in-frame clones only, minus some. The table records roughly 400,000 clones, around 14% of them present only once. V and J are TRBV30 and TRBJ1-4; a weak D match, TRBD1 (5 bases). This clonotype was obtained from a man aged 30-40 years in good health. The sample was naive CD4+ T cells from blood. The CDR3 loop reads CAWKRGENLFF. As DNA, the CDR3 is TGTGCCTGGAAGAGGGGAGAAAATCTGTTTTTT. The variable domain in full, completed from reference TRBV30 and TRBJ1-4, reads SQTIHQWPATLVQPVGSPLSLECTVEGTSNPNLYWYRQAAGRGLQLLFYSVGIGQISSEVPQNLSASRPQDRQFILSSKKLLLSDSGFYLCAWKRGENLFFGSGTQLSVL.